The clone carrying this TCR beta chain was observed once. The germline gives CDR1 MNHEY, CDR2 SVGAGI. This CDR3 is built from 13 residues. The ends were cut back, 8 bases at V and 15 bases at J, with 20 bases in the middle. The table came from immunoSEQ multiplex PCR; TCRdb's copy has only in-frame clones and leaves some out. The data show about 93,000 clones, with 75% to 90% seen just once and around 19% held by the top ten. This specimen belongs to a study of blood T cell repertoires in COVID-19. The sample taken for sequencing was peripheral blood. The TCR was taken from a woman of 80 years or more with acute or convalescent COVID-19. The chain joins TRBV6-5 to TRBJ1-6, with D tentatively TRBD1 (5 bases). CDR3 in DNA: TGTGCCAGCGGGAGGCCCGACAGCCGATTCCTCCACTTT. Residues: CASGRPDSRFLHF.